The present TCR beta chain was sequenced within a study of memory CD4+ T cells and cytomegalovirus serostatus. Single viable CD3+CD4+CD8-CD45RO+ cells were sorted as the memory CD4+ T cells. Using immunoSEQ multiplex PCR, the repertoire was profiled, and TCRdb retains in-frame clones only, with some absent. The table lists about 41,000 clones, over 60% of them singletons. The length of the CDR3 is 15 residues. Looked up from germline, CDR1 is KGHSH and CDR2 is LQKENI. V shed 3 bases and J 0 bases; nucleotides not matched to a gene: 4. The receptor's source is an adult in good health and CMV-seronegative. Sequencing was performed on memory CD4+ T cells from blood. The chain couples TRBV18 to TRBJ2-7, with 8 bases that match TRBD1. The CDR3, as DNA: TGTGCCAGCTCACCTAGGACAGGGTTCTCCTACGAGCAGTACTTC. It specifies CASSPRTGFSYEQYF.